These 30 T cell receptor beta chains were sequenced from one sample in a study of glioma-infiltrating T cells after dendritic cell vaccination. This table comes from immunoSEQ multiplex PCR, and its TCRdb copy is limited to in-frame clones, with some not included. The data show around 90,000 clones, roughly three quarters seen once. The specimen comprised blood, sampled before dendritic cell vaccination. The source is a human donor with glioblastoma.

For the CDR3, the DNA is TGCGCCAGCAGAGGGGGGGCCCTGAACACCGGGGAGCTGTTTTTT. This sequence encodes CASRGGALNTGELFF. The chain is built from TRBV5-1 and TRBJ2-2; a possible D gene is TRBD2 (7 bases). The V gene lost 5 bases and the J gene lost 1 base, with 12 bases spanning the gap. The CDR3 runs 15 residues. In germline, CDR1 is SGHRS, CDR2 YFSETQ.

The genes are TRBV20-1 and TRBJ2-7; D gene uncertain. Germline CDR1 is DFQATT and CDR2 is SNEGSKA (reference sequence). This CDR3 has 11 residues. Trimming left V 5 bases short and J 2 bases short, with 7 bases between. The CDR3 region is CSAYGAYEQYF. CDR3 sequence (DNA): TGCAGTGCTTACGGAGCCTACGAGCAGTACTTC.

This clone was counted between two and nine times. The chain uses TRBV6-5 and TRBJ1-1; D is ambiguous. V lost 0 bases to trimming and J lost 0 bases, with 8 bases between them. The length of the CDR3 is 15 residues. Germline loops: CDR1 MNHEY, CDR2 SVGAGI. This CDR3 is CASSYSRALNTEAFF. The CDR3 coding sequence is TGTGCCAGCAGTTACTCGAGGGCCTTGAACACTGAAGCTTTCTTT.

The J gene is TRBJ2-7, the V gene TRBV7-8; the match to TRBD2 covers 8 bases. Germline V gives CDR1 SGHVS, CDR2 FQNEAQ. This CDR3 comprises 14 residues. Trimming cost V 5 bases and J 2 bases; bases outside gene matches: 5. The CDR3 DNA reads TGTGCCAGCAGCGCTCAGCGGGGGCCCTACGAGCAGTACTTC. It specifies CASSAQRGPYEQYF.

The chain employs TRBV4-2 and TRBJ1-2; TRBD1 matches at 8 bases. This CDR3 contains 17 residues. The V gene end was trimmed by 0 bases and the J gene end by 4 bases; junction bases not matched to a gene: 10. The germline V gene has CDR1 LGHNA and CDR2 YNFKEQ. The CDR3 bases are TGTGCCAGCAGCCAAGATCTAGGGACAGGTACCTTCTATGGCTACACCTTC. It codes for CASSQDLGTGTFYGYTF.

The chain joins TRBV7-2 to TRBJ1-5, with 7 nucleotides matching TRBD1. Germline values: CDR1 SGHTA, CDR2 FQGNSA. The trim removed 5 bases at V and 4 bases at J, leaving 11 bases unmatched. The CDR3 extends over 16 amino acids. As DNA, the CDR3 is TGTGCCAGCAGCCCTCAGGGACAGAAAGGAAATCAGCCCCAGCATTTT. It translates to CASSPQGQKGNQPQHF.

The chain is built from TRBV27 and TRBJ1-2; a weak D match, TRBD1 (6 bases). Germline V lookup: CDR1 MNHEY, CDR2 SMNVEV (reference sequence). This CDR3 has 16 residues. V lost 0 bases, J lost 5 bases, and 16 bases lay in between. The CDR3 spells CASSLSRTDKGYGYTF. The CDR3 DNA is TGTGCCAGCAGTTTATCAAGGACAGACAAGGGGTATGGCTACACCTTC.

This chain connects TRBV7-8 to TRBJ1-1; D possibly corresponds to TRBD1 (6 bases). The CDR3 has 19 residues. Looked up from germline, CDR1 is SGHVS and CDR2 is FQNEAQ. V lost 0 bases and J lost 5, with 25 bases in between. CDR3 loop: CASSLAYGGLLALGTEAFF. CDR3 sequence (DNA): TGTGCCAGCAGCTTAGCGTACGGGGGGCTTCTGGCCCTGGGAACTGAAGCTTTCTTT.

This clone turned up a few times. The V and J genes are TRBV9 and TRBJ1-1; possibly TRBD1 for D (6 bases). This CDR3 has 16 amino acids. Trimming shortened V by 0 bases and J by 3 bases, and 15 bases separated the two germline ends. Germline assignment: CDR1 SGDLS and CDR2 YYNGEE. Here the CDR3 DNA reads TGTGCCAGCAGCGTAGGCAGGGTTTCAGGGGACACTGAAGCTTTCTTT. This codes for CASSVGRVSGDTEAFF.

The V gene is TRBV7-2, the J gene TRBJ2-7, with 11 bases aligning to TRBD1. Trimming at V came to 5 bases and at J to 4 bases, leaving 16 bases not matched to a gene. CDR1 is SGHTA and CDR2 is FQGNSA in the germline V gene. CDR3 length: 18 residues. This CDR3 reads CASSLPDRGLVAWYEQYF. The CDR3 bases are TGTGCCAGCAGCCTTCCGGACAGGGGGCTAGTAGCGTGGTACGAGCAGTACTTC.

This clone occurred once. The chain couples TRBV18 to TRBJ2-7; D remains ambiguous. The germline V gene has CDR1 KGHSH and CDR2 LQKENI. This CDR3 comprises 12 residues. Between the trimmed V and J ends, which lost 5 bases and 1 base, there was a span of 6 bases. CDR3 DNA: TGTGCCAGCTCAACCGGGTCCTACGAGCAGTACTTC. This encodes CASSTGSYEQYF.

V is TRBV2 and J is TRBJ1-2, with 7 nucleotides matching TRBD1. This CDR3 region has 15 residues. Germline CDR1 and CDR2: SNHLY and FYNNEI. Trimming removed 5 bases from V and 3 bases from J; junction bases left unmatched: 9. CDR3 loop: CASSWDRVVDYGYTF. The CDR3 bases are TGTGCCAGCAGTTGGGACAGAGTGGTGGACTATGGCTACACCTTC.

The chain combines TRBV4-1 with TRBJ1-3; D is ambiguous. The CDR3 extends over 16 amino acids. The V gene's germline CDR1 is MGHRA and CDR2 YSYEKL. V was trimmed by 4 bases and J by 0 bases, leaving 13 bases between them. CDR3 in amino acids: CASSPVEGHSGNTIYF. DNA of the CDR3: TGCGCCAGCAGCCCCGTGGAGGGTCACTCTGGAAACACCATATATTTT.

The genes are TRBV29-1 and TRBJ1-2; D is unclear. There are 11 residues in the CDR3. Per the germline V gene, CDR1 is SQVTM and CDR2 is ANQGSEA. Trimming took off 3 bases at V and 8 bases at J, with 10 bases between the two ends. The CDR3 is CSVEVGLGYTF. The CDR3 DNA reads TGCAGCGTTGAGGTCGGACTCGGCTACACCTTC.

The chain employs TRBV2 and TRBJ2-3; 12 bases align to TRBD2. CDR1 SNHLY and CDR2 FYNNEI come from the germline V gene. Unmatched junction bases numbered 1, after V lost 1 base and J lost 5 bases. This CDR3 is built from 15 residues. CDR3 DNA: TGTGCCAGCAGTGAAGGACTAGCGGGGGTAGATACGCAGTATTTT. It yields the protein CASSEGLAGVDTQYF.

This clone appeared a few times. The chain has TRBV2 and TRBJ2-3; D remains unclear. The CDR3 consists of 14 residues. V dropped 5 bases and J dropped 2 bases, with 11 bases sitting between them. Per the germline V gene, CDR1 is SNHLY and CDR2 is FYNNEI. This CDR3 reads CASSMGLITDTQYF. DNA for the CDR3: TGTGCCAGCAGTATGGGCCTCATCACAGATACGCAGTATTTT.

The chain joins TRBV5-8 to TRBJ1-5; TRBD1 agrees at 8 bases. In germline, CDR1 is SGHTS, CDR2 YDEGEE. V shed 4 bases, J shed 4 bases, and the junction held 10 bases outside the gene matches. The CDR3 has 16 amino acids. The CDR3 sequence: CASSLSQGASNQPQHF. The CDR3 DNA reads as TGTGCCAGCAGCCTCTCGCAGGGGGCGTCGAATCAGCCCCAGCATTTT. Variable domain in full (rest from reference TRBV5-8 and TRBJ1-5): EAGVTQSPTHLIKTRGQQATLRCSPISGHTSVYWYQQALGLGLQFLLWYDEGEERNRGNFPPRFSGRQFPNYSSELNVNALELEDSALYLCASSLSQGASNQPQHFGDGTRLSIL.

This clone has more than one count but fewer than ten. The chain combines TRBV5-1 with TRBJ1-1; D unresolved. The germline V gene encodes CDR1 SGHRS and CDR2 YFSETQ. Deletions cut 5 bases from V and 2 bases from J, with 10 bases between. There are 13 residues in the CDR3. The CDR3 loop is CASRAGVNTEAFF. The CDR3 DNA is TGCGCCAGCAGGGCAGGTGTAAACACTGAAGCTTTCTTT.

The rearrangement links TRBV6-5 to TRBJ1-1; TRBD1 aligns across 8 bases. Germline CDR1 is MNHEY and CDR2 is SVGAGI. CDR3 size: 14 residues. V was pared by 6 bases and J by 1 base, with 4 bases of the junction left unmatched. The CDR3 loop is CASRNRGGNTEAFF. CDR3 in DNA: TGTGCCAGCAGGAACAGGGGGGGGAACACTGAAGCTTTCTTT.

The V gene is TRBV27, the J gene TRBJ1-2; TRBD1 matches at 8 bases. After removal of 5 bases from V and 3 bases from J, the junction contained 5 bases not matched to a gene. CDR1 is MNHEY and CDR2 is SMNVEV in the germline V gene (reference sequence). The CDR3 loop spans 14 amino acids. The CDR3 here is CASSPPGQDYGYTF. CDR3 nucleotides: TGTGCCAGCAGTCCCCCGGGACAGGACTATGGCTACACCTTC.

V is TRBV5-1 and J is TRBJ2-7; 10 nucleotides align to TRBD1. Germline values: CDR1 SGHRS, CDR2 YFSETQ. V shed 6 bases and J 5 bases; nucleotides not matched to a gene: 17. This CDR3 has 17 residues. The CDR3 sequence: CASTWGTGVKRWDEQYF. The CDR3 DNA reads as TGCGCCAGCACCTGGGGGACAGGGGTCAAACGTTGGGACGAGCAGTACTTC.

This chain joins TRBV15 and TRBJ1-3; weak D call: TRBD1 (5 bases). Germline CDR1 and CDR2: LNHNV and YYDKDF (reference sequence). The CDR3 contains 15 residues. V dropped 6 bases and J dropped 0 bases, with 12 bases sitting between them. The CDR3 DNA sequence: TGTGCCACCAGAACCGGGGGTTTCTCTGGAAACACCATATATTTT. It translates to CATRTGGFSGNTIYF.

The V call is TRBV28, the J call TRBJ2-5, with D possibly TRBD2 on 6 matching bases. CDR1 and CDR2 (germline): MDHEN, SYDVKM. The CDR3 runs 16 residues. V was trimmed by 2 bases and J by 6 bases, leaving 19 bases between them. CDR3 DNA sequence: TGTGCCAGCAGTTTAGTGGTTCCAGGAGGGCAAAAGACCCAGTACTTC. It codes for CASSLVVPGGQKTQYF.

This clone came up once. This sequence joins TRBV20-1 and TRBJ2-4; TRBD1 aligns across 9 bases. Germline trimming cut 3 bases from V and 12 bases from J; bases unmatched to any gene: 3. This CDR3 is built from 11 residues. Germline CDR1 is DFQATT and CDR2 is SNEGSKA (reference sequence). In DNA form, the CDR3 reads TGCAGTGCTAGGGGGACAGGGACTCAGTACTTC. It specifies CSARGTGTQYF.

The CDR3 loop is CASSYSGPDQPQHF. The CDR3 nucleotides read TGTGCCAGCAGTTACTCGGGGCCAGATCAGCCCCAGCATTTT. The chain couples TRBV6-5 to TRBJ1-5; possibly TRBD1 for D (5 bases). CDR1 and CDR2 (germline): MNHEY, SVGAGI. V was cut by 0 bases and J by 5 bases, with 8 bases left in between. There are 14 residues in the CDR3.

CDR3 in DNA: TGTGCCAGCAGCTTAAACAGGGGAGAGTTCTACGAGCAGTACTTC. Translating it yields CASSLNRGEFYEQYF. This chain connects TRBV11-2 to TRBJ2-7, with 7 bases fitting TRBD1. The length of the CDR3 is 15 residues. Germline V gene data show CDR1 as SGHAT and CDR2 as FQNNGV. V lost 2 bases to trimming and J lost 3 bases; unmatched junction nucleotides: 7.

This clone was observed a handful of times. The rearrangement links TRBV5-4 to TRBJ2-5; D uncertain. Between the trimmed V and J ends, which lost 4 bases and 2 bases, there was a span of 12 bases. CDR3 size: 14 residues. Germline V gives CDR1 SGHNT, CDR2 YYREEE (reference sequence). CDR3: CASSKGASQETQYF. The CDR3 nucleotides read TGTGCCAGCAGCAAAGGAGCCTCGCAAGAGACCCAGTACTTC.

The chain uses TRBV15 and TRBJ1-1, with D perhaps TRBD1 (5 bases). The CDR3 sequence is 15 residues long. The V and J ends lost 4 bases and 0 bases respectively, with 12 bases between them. The germline gives CDR1 LNHNV, CDR2 YYDKDF (reference sequence). In DNA, the CDR3 is TGTGCCACCAGCACGGACAATTCGATGAACACTGAAGCTTTCTTT. This translates into CATSTDNSMNTEAFF.

V is TRBV27 and J is TRBJ2-7; 7 bases fit TRBD2. The CDR3 totals 14 residues. Germline lookup yields CDR1 MNHEY and CDR2 SMNVEV (reference sequence). V was clipped by 5 bases and J by 2 bases; unmatched bases: 6. CDR3 in amino acids: CASSLADGAYEQYF. CDR3 coding DNA: TGTGCCAGCAGTCTAGCGGACGGGGCCTACGAGCAGTACTTC.

The rearrangement joins TRBV9 to TRBJ2-3; TRBD2 agrees at 7 bases. With V trimmed by 4 bases and J by 0 bases, 8 bases remained unmatched. Germline CDR1 is SGDLS and CDR2 is YYNGEE. CDR3 length: 16 residues. The CDR3 loop is CASSYWPSGSTDTQYF. In DNA, the CDR3 is TGTGCCAGCAGCTATTGGCCTAGCGGAAGCACAGATACGCAGTATTTT.